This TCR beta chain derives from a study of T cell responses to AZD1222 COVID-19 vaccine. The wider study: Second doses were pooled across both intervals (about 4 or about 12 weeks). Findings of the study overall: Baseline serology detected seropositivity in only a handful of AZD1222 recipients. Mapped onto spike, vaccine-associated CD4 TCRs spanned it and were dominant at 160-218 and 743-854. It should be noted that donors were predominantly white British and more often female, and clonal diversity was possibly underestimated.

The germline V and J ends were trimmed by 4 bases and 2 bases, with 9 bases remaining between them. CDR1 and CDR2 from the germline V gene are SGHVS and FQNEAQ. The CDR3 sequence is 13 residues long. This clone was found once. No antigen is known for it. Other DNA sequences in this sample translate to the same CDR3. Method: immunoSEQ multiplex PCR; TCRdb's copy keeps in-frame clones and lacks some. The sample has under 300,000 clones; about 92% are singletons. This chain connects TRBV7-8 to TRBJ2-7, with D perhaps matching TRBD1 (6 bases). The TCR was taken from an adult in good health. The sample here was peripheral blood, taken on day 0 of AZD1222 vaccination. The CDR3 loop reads CASSSGTPYEQYF. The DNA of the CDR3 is TGTGCCAGCAGCTCCGGGACACCCTACGAGCAGTACTTC. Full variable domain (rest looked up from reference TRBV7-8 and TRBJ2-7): GAGVSQSPRYKVAKRGQDVALRCDPISGHVSLFWYQQALGQGPEFLTYFQNEAQLDKSGLPSDRFFAERPEGSVSTLKIQRTQQEDSAVYLCASSSGTPYEQYFGPGTRLTVT.